This entry is about one TCR beta chain. Its antigen is as yet unknown. CMV status came from CD4+ IFNgamma after overnight CMV lysate stimulation. This entry comes from a study of naive and memory T cell subsets. An equimolar mix of two oligonucleotides served as the beta constant-region primer for TRBC1 and TRBC2. Ligated cDNA was amplified by four rounds of PCR with nested alpha and beta constant-region primers and SP2. The cDNA 3' end received a ligated single-stranded oligonucleotide carrying the SP2 primer and a 12-nucleotide UMI. MiXCR, applied by TCRdb to the UMI-ligation and nested PCR reads, yields one record per CDR3 protein. The table has under 150,000 distinct CDR3 sequences, about 20% seen once. V gave up 2 bases and J gave up 8 bases, with 12 bases separating them. Germline V CDR1 and CDR2: MNHEY, SVGAGI. This CDR3 has 13 residues. Findings and caveats of the study: TCR abundance followed a power law differing between naive and memory subsets. A few larger clonotypes appeared in naive repertoires, especially CD8, possibly memory cells re-expressing CD45RA. Findings for naive and memory subsets could not be checked against ground truth.

The chain links TRBV6-5 to TRBJ1-2, with a tentative D call TRBD1 (6 bases). Sequenced sample: naive CD8+ T cells from blood. This TCR derives from a human donor in good health. For the CDR3, the DNA is TGTGCCAGCAGTTACGAAGGGGGGAGCGGCTACACCTTC. As protein: CASSYEGGSGYTF.